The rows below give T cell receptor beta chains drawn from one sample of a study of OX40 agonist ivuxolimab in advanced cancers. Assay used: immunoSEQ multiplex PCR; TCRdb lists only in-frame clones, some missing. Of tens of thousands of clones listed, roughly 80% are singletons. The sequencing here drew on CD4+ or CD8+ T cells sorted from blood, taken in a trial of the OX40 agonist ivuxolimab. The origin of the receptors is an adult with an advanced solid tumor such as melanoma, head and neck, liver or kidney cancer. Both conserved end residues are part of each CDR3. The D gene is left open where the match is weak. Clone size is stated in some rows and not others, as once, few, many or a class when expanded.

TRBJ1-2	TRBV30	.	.	TGTGCCTACCCGACAGGTGGTAACTATGGCTACACCTTC	CAYPTGGNYGYTF
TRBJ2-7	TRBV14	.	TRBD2	TGTGCCAGCAGCCAACCCCTAGCGGGGGGGCTCGCCTACGAGCAGTACTTC	CASSQPLAGGLAYEQYF
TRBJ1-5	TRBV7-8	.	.	TGTGCCAGCAGCCTTACAGGACTAGCATTTCTCAATCAGCCCCAGCATTTT	CASSLTGLAFLNQPQHF
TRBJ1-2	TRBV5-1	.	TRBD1	TGCGCCAGCAGCCTCGGACAGGTTTATGGCTACACCTTC	CASSLGQVYGYTF
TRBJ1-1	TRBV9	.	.	TGTGCCAGCAGCGTAGAGTCAGGGCTGGCTTTCTTT	CASSVESGLAFF
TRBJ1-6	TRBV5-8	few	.	TGTGCCAGCAGCTTGGTGGGGGAATCACCCCTCCACTTT	CASSLVGESPLHF
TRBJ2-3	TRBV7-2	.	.	TGTGCCAGCAGCTTAGGTGCCCGCGTCGGGGATACGCAGTATTTT	CASSLGARVGDTQYF
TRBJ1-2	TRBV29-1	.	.	TGCAGCGTTGACGGGGGGCGCGACTATGGCTACACCTTC	CSVDGGRDYGYTF
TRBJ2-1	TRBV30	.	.	TGTGCCTGGAGTGCCATAGGGTTTGACCTCTACAATGAGCAGTTCTTC	CAWSAIGFDLYNEQFF
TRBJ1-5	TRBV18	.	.	TGTGCCAGCTCACCTGAAAGCAATCAGCCCCAGCATTTT	CASSPESNQPQHF
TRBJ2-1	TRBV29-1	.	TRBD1	TGCAGCGTCGGAAGGGACAGGGTATTCTTC	CSVGRDRVFF
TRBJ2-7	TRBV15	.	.	TGTGCCACCAGCAGAGGCTTTTACGAGCAGTACTTC	CATSRGFYEQYF
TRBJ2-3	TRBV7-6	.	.	TGTGCCAGCAGTCGAAGCACTGGGATAAGCACAGATACGCAGTATTTT	CASSRSTGISTDTQYF
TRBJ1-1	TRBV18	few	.	TGTGCCAGCTCACCAAGAGGGGAGGGGAACACTGAAGCTTTCTTT	CASSPRGEGNTEAFF
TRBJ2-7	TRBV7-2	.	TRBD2	TGTGCCAGCAGCTTAGACGGGAGGCCCCTTAGGGGAGACTACGAGCAGTACTTC	CASSLDGRPLRGDYEQYF
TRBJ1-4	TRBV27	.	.	TGTGCCAGCAGGAACAGGGTTGATGAAAAACTGTTTTTT	CASRNRVDEKLFF
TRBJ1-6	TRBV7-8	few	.	TGTGCCAGCAGCTTGTTACAGGGAAACTCACCCCTCCACTTT	CASSLLQGNSPLHF
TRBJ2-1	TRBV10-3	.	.	TGTGCCATCAGTGAGTCAACGGGAGCATACAATGAGCAGTTCTTC	CAISESTGAYNEQFF
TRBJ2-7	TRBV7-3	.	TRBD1	TGTGCCAGCAGCTTGGGACAGGGAACCGAGCAGTACTTC	CASSLGQGTEQYF
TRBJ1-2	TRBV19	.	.	TGTGCCAGTAGCGAGGGAGCCACTAACTATGGCTACACCTTC	CASSEGATNYGYTF
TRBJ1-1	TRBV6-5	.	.	TGTGCCAGCAGTGGAAGACCAGGGGACACTGAAGCTTTCTTT	CASSGRPGDTEAFF
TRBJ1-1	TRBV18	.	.	TGTGCCAGCTCACCTTCCGGACAAAACACTGAAGCTTTCTTT	CASSPSGQNTEAFF
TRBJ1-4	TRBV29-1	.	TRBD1	TGCAGCGTGGCGAGGGGGACAGGGTATAATGAAAAACTGTTTTTT	CSVARGTGYNEKLFF
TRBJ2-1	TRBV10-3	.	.	TGTGCCTCATCTGCCACGGACAATGAGCAGTTCTTC	CASSATDNEQFF
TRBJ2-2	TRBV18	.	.	TGTGCCAGCTCACCACGTGAGGGGAGGACCGGGGAGCTGTTTTTT	CASSPREGRTGELFF
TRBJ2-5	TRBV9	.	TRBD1	TGTGCCAGCAGCGTAGGGGGGACAGGGAAGCAAGAGACCCAGTACTTC	CASSVGGTGKQETQYF
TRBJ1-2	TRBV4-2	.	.	TGTGCCAGCAGCCATCCGGACGCAGGGCGAGTAGGAGGCTATGGCTACACCTTC	CASSHPDAGRVGGYGYTF
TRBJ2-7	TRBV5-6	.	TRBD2	TGTGCCAGCACCTTACTAGCGGGGCCCGGCGAGCAGTACTTC	CASTLLAGPGEQYF
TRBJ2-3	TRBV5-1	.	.	TGCGCCAGCAGCCCGTCGGGCCCAAGCACAGATACGCAGTATTTT	CASSPSGPSTDTQYF
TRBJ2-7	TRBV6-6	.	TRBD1	TGTGCCAGCAGCCAGACAGGGTATATCTCCTACGAGCAGTACTTC	CASSQTGYISYEQYF
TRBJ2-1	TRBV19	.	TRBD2	TGTGCCAGTAGTATCCACCATCGACTAGCGATCGGGTCCGATGAGCAGTTCTTC	CASSIHHRLAIGSDEQFF
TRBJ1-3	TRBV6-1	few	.	TGTGCCAGCAGTGAAGAATGGACCTACTCTGGAAACACCATATATTTT	CASSEEWTYSGNTIYF
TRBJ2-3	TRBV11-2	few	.	TGTGCCAGCAGCTTACTAACGGGAGTTCGTACAGATACGCAGTATTTT	CASSLLTGVRTDTQYF
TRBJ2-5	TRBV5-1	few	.	TGCGCCAGCAGCTTGGCCATGGAGACCCAGTACTTC	CASSLAMETQYF
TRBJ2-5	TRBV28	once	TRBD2	TGTGCCAGCAGTTTCGTAGCGGGGGGGCCCCAAGAGACCCAGTACTTC	CASSFVAGGPQETQYF
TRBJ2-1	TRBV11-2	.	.	TGTGCCAGCAGTCCGCCCTCCTACAATGAGCAGTTCTTC	CASSPPSYNEQFF
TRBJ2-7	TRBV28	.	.	TGTGCCAGCAGTCAACAGGGCTACGAGCAGTACTTC	CASSQQGYEQYF
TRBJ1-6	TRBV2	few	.	TGTGCCCAGCACGCCGGGATAGACTCACCCCTCCACTTT	CAQHAGIDSPLHF
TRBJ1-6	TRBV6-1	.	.	TGTGCCAGCAGCGTTGAACCACCGAATTCACCCCTCCACTTT	CASSVEPPNSPLHF
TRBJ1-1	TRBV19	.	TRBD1	TGTGCCAGTAGTATAAGGGCAGGGGGGACGAACACTGAAGCTTTCTTT	CASSIRAGGTNTEAFF
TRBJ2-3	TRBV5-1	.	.	TGCGCCAGCAGCAAACAGGGCGCAGATACGCAGTATTTT	CASSKQGADTQYF
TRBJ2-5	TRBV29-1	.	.	TGCAGCGCCGCCCCGAGAGTGCAAGAGACCCAGTACTTC	CSAAPRVQETQYF